The 5 T cell receptor beta chains reported below all come from one sample, sequenced in a study of graft-versus-host responses after intestinal transplantation. These receptors have no known antigen. The repertoire was sequenced with immunoSEQ multiplex PCR; TCRdb's copy has only in-frame clones and lacks some. The table shows about 100,000 clones, with 80% to 90% occurring only once. Sequencing was performed on unstimulated CD4+ T cells sorted from spleen or lymph node cells, taken before transplant. These receptors originate from a human donor who was the organ donor for an intestinal transplant.

The chain combines TRBV6-7 with TRBJ2-3; 11 positions match TRBD2. TRBV6-7 is classed as an ORF, of uncertain function. Unmatched junction bases numbered 14, after V lost 8 bases and J lost 4 bases. The CDR3 totals 17 residues. Here the CDR3 reads CASLYGLAGGHPDTQYF. The CDR3 DNA follows: TGTGCCAGCCTCTACGGGCTAGCGGGGGGCCATCCAGATACGCAGTATTTT.

The rearrangement uses TRBV15 and TRBJ2-5; D may be TRBD1 (6 bases). V lost 0 bases and J 0 bases, leaving 8 bases between the germline ends. The CDR3 totals 15 residues. CDR1 and CDR2 from the germline V gene are LNHNV and YYDKDF (reference sequence). CDR3 residues: CATSRDTGYQETQYF. The CDR3 DNA reads TGTGCCACCAGCAGAGATACAGGGTACCAAGAGACCCAGTACTTC.

The gene calls are TRBV11-2 and TRBJ1-6; 7 positions agree with TRBD1. Per the germline V gene, CDR1 is SGHAT and CDR2 is FQNNGV. The CDR3 totals 17 residues. Unmatched junction bases numbered 7, after V lost 5 bases and J lost 0 bases. CDR3 amino acids: CASSLRGDSSYNSPLHF. CDR3 in DNA: TGTGCCAGCAGCCTGAGGGGGGACAGCTCCTATAATTCACCCCTCCACTTT.

The CDR3, as DNA: TGCAGTGCTAGAGGGGAGGCTGGCTACACCTTC. Translating gives CSARGEAGYTF. The rearrangement links TRBV20-1 to TRBJ1-2; no clear D. Trimming shortened V by 1 base and J by 7 bases, and 7 bases separated the two germline ends. This CDR3 has 11 residues. Germline-derived CDR1 and CDR2 are DFQATT and SNEGSKA (reference sequence).

J is TRBJ2-3 and V is TRBV5-4, with 12 bases fitting TRBD1. J lost 5 bases, V lost 4 bases, and 5 bases had no gene match. Germline V gene data show CDR1 as SGHNT and CDR2 as YYREEE (reference sequence). The CDR3 runs 15 residues. The CDR3 DNA is TGTGCCAGCAGCCCGGGACAGGGGGCCGTAGATACGCAGTATTTT. Amino acid sequence: CASSPGQGAVDTQYF.